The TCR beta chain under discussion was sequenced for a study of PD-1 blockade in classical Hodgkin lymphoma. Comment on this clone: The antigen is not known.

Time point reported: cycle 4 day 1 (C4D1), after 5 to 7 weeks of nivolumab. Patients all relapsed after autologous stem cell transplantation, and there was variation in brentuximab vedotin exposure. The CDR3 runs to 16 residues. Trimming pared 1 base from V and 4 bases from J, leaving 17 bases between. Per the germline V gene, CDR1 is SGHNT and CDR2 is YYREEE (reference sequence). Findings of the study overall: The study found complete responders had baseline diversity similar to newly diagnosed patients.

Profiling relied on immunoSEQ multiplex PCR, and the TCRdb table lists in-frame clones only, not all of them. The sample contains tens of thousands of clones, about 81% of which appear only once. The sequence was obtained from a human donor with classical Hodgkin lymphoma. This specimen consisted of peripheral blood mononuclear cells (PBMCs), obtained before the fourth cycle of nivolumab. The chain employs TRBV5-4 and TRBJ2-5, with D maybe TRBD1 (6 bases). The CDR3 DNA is TGTGCCAGCAGCTTGCCCACGCAGGGGATTGGAGAGACCCAGTACTTC. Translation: CASSLPTQGIGETQYF.